This TCR beta chain was recovered during a study of CD8 T cells in ankylosing spondylitis. Study-wide findings and caveats: Some motif variants were previously reported in reactive arthritis synovial fluid and blood. Roughly eight highly homologous variants made up a TCR beta motif that seemed to typify ankylosing spondylitis blood.

This clonotype has at least ten counts. Its antigen is undetermined. TCRdb redid the calling of the 5' RACE reads with MiXCR, one entry per CDR3 protein. The table shows under 450,000 distinct CDR3 sequences, with roughly 15% occurring only once. The germline V gene has CDR1 SGHTA and CDR2 FQGTGA. V lost 5 bases, J lost 1 base, and 16 bases lay in between. CDR3 length: 16 amino acids. The chain uses TRBV7-3 and TRBJ2-3, with D perhaps TRBD2 (6 bases). Specimen: blood, either unsorted or a sorted T cell fraction (not recorded which). The clonotype originates from a male donor with ankylosing spondylitis. CDR3 in DNA: TGTGCCAGCAGCCTTAAAGCGGGCCTGGGCACAGATACGCAGTATTTT. Its protein product is CASSLKAGLGTDTQYF.